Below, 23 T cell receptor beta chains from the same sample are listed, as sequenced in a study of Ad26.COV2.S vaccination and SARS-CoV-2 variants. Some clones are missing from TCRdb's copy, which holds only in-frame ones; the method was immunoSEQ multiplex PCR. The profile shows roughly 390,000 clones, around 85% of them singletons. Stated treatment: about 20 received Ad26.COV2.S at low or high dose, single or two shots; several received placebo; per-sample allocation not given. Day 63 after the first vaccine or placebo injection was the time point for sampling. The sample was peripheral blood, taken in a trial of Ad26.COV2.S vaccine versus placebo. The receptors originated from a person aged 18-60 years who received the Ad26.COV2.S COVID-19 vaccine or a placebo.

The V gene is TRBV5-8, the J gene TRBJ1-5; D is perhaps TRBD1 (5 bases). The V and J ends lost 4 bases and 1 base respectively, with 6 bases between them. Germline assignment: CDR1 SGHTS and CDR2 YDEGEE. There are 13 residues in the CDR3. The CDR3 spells CASSRDSNQPQHF. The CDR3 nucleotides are TGTGCCAGCAGCCGGGACAGCAATCAGCCCCAGCATTTT.

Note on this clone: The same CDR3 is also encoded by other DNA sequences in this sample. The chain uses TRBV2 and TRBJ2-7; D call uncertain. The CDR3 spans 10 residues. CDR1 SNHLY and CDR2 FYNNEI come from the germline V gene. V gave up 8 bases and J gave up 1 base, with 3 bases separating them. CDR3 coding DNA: TGTGCCAGCTCATCCTACGAGCAGTACTTC. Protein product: CASSSYEQYF. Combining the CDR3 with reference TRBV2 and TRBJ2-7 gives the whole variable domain EPEVTQTPSHQVTQMGQEVILRCVPISNHLYFYWYRQILGQKVEFLVSFYNNEISEKSEIFDDQFSVERPDGSNFTLKIRSTKLEDSAMYFCASSSYEQYFGPGTRLTVT.

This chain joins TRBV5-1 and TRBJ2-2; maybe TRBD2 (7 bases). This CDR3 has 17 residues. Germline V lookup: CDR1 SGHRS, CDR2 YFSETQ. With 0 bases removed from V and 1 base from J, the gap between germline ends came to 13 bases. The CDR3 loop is CASSLAPGGVNTGELFF. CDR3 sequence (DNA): TGCGCCAGCAGCTTGGCCCCGGGGGGCGTGAACACCGGGGAGCTGTTTTTT.

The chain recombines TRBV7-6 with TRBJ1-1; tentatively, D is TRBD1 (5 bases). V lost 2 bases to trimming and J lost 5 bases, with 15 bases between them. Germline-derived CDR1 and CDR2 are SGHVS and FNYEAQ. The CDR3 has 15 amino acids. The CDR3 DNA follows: TGTGCCAGCAGCTTACCCTACGGGGGAAGAACTGAAGCTTTCTTT. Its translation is CASSLPYGGRTEAFF.

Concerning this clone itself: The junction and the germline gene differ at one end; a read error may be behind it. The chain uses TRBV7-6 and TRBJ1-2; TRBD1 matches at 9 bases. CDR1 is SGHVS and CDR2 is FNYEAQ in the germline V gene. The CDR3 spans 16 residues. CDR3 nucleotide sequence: TGTGCCAGCAGTTTAGGGGCGGGGACAGGGCGTTATGGCTACACCTTC. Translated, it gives CASSLGAGTGRYGYTF. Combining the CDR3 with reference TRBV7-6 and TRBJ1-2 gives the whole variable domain GAGVSQSPRYKVTKRGQDVALRCDPISGHVSLYWYRQALGQGPEFLTYFNYEAQQDKSGLPNDRFSAERPEGSISTLTIQRTEQRDSAMYRCASSLGAGTGRYGYTFGSGTRLTVV.

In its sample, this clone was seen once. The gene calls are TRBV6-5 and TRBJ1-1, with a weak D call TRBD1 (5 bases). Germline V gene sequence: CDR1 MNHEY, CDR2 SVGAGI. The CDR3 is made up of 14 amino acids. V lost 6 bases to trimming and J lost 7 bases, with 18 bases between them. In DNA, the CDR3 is TGTGCCAGCAGACGCGGAGACAGCCTGATTGAAGCTTTCTTT. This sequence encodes CASRRGDSLIEAFF.

The chain's CDR3 is CASSPYRSPLAQNYGYTF. In DNA form, the CDR3 reads TGTGCCAGCTCACCCTACAGGAGCCCTCTCGCCCAAAACTATGGCTACACCTTC. The chain links TRBV18 to TRBJ1-2; a possible D gene is TRBD1 (5 bases). The CDR3 extends over 18 amino acids. Germline lookup yields CDR1 KGHSH and CDR2 LQKENI. The V end was cut by 3 bases, the J end by 2 bases, with 22 bases between. The full variable domain, its missing parts supplied by reference TRBV18 and TRBJ1-2, is NAGVMQNPRHLVRRRGQEARLRCSPMKGHSHVYWYRQLPEEGLKFMVYLQKENIIDESGMPKERFSAEFPKEGPSILRIQQVVRGDSAAYFCASSPYRSPLAQNYGYTFGSGTRLTVV.

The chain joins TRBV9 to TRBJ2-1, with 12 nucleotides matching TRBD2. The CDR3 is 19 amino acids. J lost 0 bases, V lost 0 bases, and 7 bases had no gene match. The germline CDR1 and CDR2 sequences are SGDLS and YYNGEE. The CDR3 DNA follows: TGTGCCAGCAGCGTAGGGACTAGCGGGGCCCTAAGCTCCTACAATGAGCAGTTCTTC. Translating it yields CASSVGTSGALSSYNEQFF.

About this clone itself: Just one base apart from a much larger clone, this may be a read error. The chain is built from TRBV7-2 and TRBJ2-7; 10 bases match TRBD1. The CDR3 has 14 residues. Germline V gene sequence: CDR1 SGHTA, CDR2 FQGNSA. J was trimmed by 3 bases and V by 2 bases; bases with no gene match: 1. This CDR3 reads CASSLWDRGYEQYF. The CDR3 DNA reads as TGTGCCAGCAGCTTATGGGACAGGGGCTACGAGCAGTACTTC. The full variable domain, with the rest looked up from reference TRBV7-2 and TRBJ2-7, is GAGVSQSPSNKVTEKGKDVELRCDPISGHTALYWYRQSLGQGLEFLIYFQGNSAPDKSGLPSDRFSAERTGGSVSTLTIQRTQQEDSAVYLCASSLWDRGYEQYFGPGTRLTVT.

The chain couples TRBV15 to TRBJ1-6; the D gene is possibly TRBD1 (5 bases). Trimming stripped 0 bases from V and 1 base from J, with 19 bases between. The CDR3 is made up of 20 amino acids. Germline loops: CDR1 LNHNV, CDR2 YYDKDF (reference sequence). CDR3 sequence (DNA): TGTGCCACCAGCAGAGACCCCCCTAGAGGGGCGGGATCCTATAATTCACCCCTCCACTTT. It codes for CATSRDPPRGAGSYNSPLHF.

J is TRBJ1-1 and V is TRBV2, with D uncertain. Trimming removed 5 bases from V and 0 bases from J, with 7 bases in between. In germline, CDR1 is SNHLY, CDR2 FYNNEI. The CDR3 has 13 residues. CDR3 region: CASSSNMNTEAFF. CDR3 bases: TGTGCCAGCAGTTCGAACATGAACACTGAAGCTTTCTTT.

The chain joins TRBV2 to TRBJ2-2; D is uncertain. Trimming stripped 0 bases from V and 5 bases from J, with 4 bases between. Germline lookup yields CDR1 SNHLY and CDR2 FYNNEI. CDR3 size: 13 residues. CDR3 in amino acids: CASSEAGTGELFF. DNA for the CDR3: TGTGCCAGCAGTGAAGCGGGGACCGGGGAGCTGTTTTTT.

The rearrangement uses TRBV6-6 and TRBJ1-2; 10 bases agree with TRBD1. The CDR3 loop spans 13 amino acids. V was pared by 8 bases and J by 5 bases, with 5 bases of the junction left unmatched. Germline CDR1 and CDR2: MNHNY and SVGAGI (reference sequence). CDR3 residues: CASGGTGEYGYTF. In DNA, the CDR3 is TGTGCCAGCGGTGGGACAGGGGAATATGGCTACACCTTC.

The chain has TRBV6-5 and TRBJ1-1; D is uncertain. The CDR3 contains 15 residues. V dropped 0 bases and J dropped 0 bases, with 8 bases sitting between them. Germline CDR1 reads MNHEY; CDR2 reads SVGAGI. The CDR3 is CASSYSGSLNTEAFF. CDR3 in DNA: TGTGCCAGCAGTTACTCCGGCAGCCTGAACACTGAAGCTTTCTTT.

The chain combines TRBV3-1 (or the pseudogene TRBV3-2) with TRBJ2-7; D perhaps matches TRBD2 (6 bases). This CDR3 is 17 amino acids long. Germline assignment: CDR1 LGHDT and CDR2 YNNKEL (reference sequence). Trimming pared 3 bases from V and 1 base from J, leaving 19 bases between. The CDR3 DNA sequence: TGTGCCAGCAGCCAGCGGGCGGAGCGGGCGAATTCCTACGAGCAGTACTTC. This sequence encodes CASSQRAERANSYEQYF.

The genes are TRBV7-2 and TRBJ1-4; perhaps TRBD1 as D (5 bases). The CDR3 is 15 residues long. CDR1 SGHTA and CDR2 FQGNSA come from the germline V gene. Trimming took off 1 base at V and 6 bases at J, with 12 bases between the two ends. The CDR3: CASSLGAQGYEKLFF. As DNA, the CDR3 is TGTGCCAGCAGCTTAGGCGCCCAGGGTTATGAAAAACTGTTTTTT.

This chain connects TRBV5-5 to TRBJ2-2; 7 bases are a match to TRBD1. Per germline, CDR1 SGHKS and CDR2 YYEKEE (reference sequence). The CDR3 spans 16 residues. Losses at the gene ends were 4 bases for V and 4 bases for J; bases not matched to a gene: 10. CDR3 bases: TGTGCCAGCAGCCGGAAGGGGTCAGGGGGCACCGGGGAGCTGTTTTTT. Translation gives CASSRKGSGGTGELFF. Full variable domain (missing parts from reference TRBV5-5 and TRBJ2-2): DAGVTQSPTHLIKTRGQQVTLRCSPISGHKSVSWYQQVLGQGPQFIFQYYEKEERGRGNFPDRFSARQFPNYSSELNVNALLLGDSALYLCASSRKGSGGTGELFFGEGSRLTVL.

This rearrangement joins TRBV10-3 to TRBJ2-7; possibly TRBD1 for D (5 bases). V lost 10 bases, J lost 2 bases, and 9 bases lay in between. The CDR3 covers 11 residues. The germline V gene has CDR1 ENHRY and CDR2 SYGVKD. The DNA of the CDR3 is TGTGCCACTCAGACAGCCTACGAGCAGTACTTC. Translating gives CATQTAYEQYF.

This CDR3 is CASSSLVGGAYGYTF. The CDR3 DNA follows: TGTGCCAGCAGCTCGCTAGTTGGGGGAGCCTATGGCTACACCTTC. The chain couples TRBV5-5 to TRBJ1-2, with D possibly TRBD1 on 5 matching bases. Germline V gene sequence: CDR1 SGHKS, CDR2 YYEKEE (reference sequence). This CDR3 region has 15 residues. V was trimmed by 3 bases and J by 4 bases, leaving 16 bases between them.

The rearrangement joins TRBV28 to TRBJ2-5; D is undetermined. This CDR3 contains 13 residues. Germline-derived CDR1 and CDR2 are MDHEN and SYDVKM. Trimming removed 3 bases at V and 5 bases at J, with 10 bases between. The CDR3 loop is CASSFPGRETQYF. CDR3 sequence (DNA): TGTGCCAGCAGTTTCCCCGGAAGGGAGACCCAGTACTTC.

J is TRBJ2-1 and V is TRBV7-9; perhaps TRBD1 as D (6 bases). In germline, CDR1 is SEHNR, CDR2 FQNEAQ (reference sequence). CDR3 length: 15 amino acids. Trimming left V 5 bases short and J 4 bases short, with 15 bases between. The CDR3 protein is CASSPRGSRYNEQFF. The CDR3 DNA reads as TGTGCCAGCAGCCCCAGGGGTAGCAGATACAATGAGCAGTTCTTC.

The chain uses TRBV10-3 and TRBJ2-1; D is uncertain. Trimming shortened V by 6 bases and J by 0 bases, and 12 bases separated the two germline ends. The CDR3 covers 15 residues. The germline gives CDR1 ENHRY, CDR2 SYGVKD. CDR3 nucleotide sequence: TGTGCCATCAGACAAGAGACGAGCTCCTACAATGAGCAGTTCTTC. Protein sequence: CAIRQETSSYNEQFF.

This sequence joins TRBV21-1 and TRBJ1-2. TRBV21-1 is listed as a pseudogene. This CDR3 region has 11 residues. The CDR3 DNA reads TGTGCCAGCAGCAAAGCGAAAGGATACACCTTC. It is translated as CASSKAKGYTF.